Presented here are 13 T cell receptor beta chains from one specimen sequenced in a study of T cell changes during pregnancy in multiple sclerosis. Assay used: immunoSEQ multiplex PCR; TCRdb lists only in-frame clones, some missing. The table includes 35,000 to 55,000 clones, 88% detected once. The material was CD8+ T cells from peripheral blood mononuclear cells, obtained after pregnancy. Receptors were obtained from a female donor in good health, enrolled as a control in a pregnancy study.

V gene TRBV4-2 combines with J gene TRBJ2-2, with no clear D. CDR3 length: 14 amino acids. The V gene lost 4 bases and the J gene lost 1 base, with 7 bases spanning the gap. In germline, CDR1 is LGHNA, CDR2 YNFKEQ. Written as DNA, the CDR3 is TGTGCCAGCAGCCGCGATTTGAACACCGGGGAGCTGTTTTTT. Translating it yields CASSRDLNTGELFF.

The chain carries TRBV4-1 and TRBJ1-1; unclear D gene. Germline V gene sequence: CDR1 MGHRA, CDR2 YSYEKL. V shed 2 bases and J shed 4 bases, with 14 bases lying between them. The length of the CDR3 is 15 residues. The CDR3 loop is CASSQYGGRSTEAFF. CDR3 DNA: TGCGCCAGCAGCCAATACGGAGGGCGGAGCACTGAAGCTTTCTTT.

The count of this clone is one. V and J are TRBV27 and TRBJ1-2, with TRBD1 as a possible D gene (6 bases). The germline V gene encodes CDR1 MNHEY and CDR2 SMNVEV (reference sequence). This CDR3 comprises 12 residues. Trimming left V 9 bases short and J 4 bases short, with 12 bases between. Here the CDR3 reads CASATGAYGYTF. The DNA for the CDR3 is TGTGCCAGTGCGACAGGCGCCTATGGCTACACCTTC.

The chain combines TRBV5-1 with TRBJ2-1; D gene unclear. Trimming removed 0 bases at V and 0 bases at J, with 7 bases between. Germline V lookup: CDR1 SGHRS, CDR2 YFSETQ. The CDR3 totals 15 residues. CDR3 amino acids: CASSLVQVSYNEQFF. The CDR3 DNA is TGCGCCAGCAGCTTGGTCCAGGTCTCCTACAATGAGCAGTTCTTC.

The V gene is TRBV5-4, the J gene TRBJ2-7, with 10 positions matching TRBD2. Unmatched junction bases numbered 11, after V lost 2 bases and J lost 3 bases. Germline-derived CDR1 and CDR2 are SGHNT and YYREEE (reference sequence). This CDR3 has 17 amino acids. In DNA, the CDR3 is TGTGCCAGCAGCTTTTCAGGATCACTAGCGGGGAACTACGAGCAGTACTTC. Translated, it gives CASSFSGSLAGNYEQYF.

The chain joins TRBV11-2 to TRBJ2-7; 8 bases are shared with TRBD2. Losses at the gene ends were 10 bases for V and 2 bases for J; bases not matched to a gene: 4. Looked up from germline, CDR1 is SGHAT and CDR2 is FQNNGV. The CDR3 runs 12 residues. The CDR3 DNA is TGTGCCACCTCGGGGGGGGCCTACGAGCAGTACTTC. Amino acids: CATSGGAYEQYF.

CDR3 nucleotide sequence: TGTGCCACCAGCGGATTACAGGGGGAAGACACAGATACGCAGTATTTT. It yields the protein CATSGLQGEDTDTQYF. J is TRBJ2-3 and V is TRBV15; 8 bases line up with TRBD1. This CDR3 region has 16 residues. Germline V gene data show CDR1 as LNHNV and CDR2 as YYDKDF (reference sequence). Trimming at V came to 5 bases and at J to 2 bases, leaving 9 bases not matched to a gene.

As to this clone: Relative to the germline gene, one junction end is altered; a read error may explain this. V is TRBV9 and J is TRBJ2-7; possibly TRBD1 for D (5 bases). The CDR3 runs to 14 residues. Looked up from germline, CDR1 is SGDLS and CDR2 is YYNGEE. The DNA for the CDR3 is TGTGTCAGCAGCTCCAGTACAGGCTCCTACGAGCAGTACTTC. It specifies CVSSSSTGSYEQYF.

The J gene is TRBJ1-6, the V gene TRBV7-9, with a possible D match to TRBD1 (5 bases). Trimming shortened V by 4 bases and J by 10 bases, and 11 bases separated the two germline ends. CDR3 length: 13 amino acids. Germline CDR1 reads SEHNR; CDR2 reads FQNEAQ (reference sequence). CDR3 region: CASSSGTLSPLHF. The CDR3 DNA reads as TGTGCCAGCAGCTCCGGGACTTTGTCACCCCTCCACTTT.

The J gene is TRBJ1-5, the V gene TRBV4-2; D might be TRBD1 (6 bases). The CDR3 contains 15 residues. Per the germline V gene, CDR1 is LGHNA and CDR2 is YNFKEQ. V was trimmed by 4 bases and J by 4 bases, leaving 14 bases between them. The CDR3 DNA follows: TGTGCCAGCAGCCCCCGACAGGACATAAATCAGCCCCAGCATTTT. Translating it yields CASSPRQDINQPQHF.

The chain's CDR3 is CASSDTAYENTEAFF. The CDR3 nucleotides are TGTGCCAGCAGCGATACAGCCTACGAGAACACTGAAGCTTTCTTT. The chain couples TRBV7-9 to TRBJ1-1; no reliable D call. This CDR3 spans 15 amino acids. Germline V gene data show CDR1 as SEHNR and CDR2 as FQNEAQ (reference sequence). V was cut by 5 bases and J by 1 base, with 14 bases left in between.

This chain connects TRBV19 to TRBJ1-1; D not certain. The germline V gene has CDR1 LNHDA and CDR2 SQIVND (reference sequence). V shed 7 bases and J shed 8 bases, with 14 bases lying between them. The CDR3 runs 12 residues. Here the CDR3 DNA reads TGTGCCAGTACCTTCGGCCCCGGGGAAGCTTTCTTT. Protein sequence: CASTFGPGEAFF.

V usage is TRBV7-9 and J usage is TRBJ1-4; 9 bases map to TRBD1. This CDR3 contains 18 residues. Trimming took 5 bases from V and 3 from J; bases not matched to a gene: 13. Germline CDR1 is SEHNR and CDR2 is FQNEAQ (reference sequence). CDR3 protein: CASSPRGQGELANEKLFF. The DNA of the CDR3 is TGTGCCAGCAGCCCTAGGGGACAGGGAGAACTAGCTAATGAAAAACTGTTTTTT.